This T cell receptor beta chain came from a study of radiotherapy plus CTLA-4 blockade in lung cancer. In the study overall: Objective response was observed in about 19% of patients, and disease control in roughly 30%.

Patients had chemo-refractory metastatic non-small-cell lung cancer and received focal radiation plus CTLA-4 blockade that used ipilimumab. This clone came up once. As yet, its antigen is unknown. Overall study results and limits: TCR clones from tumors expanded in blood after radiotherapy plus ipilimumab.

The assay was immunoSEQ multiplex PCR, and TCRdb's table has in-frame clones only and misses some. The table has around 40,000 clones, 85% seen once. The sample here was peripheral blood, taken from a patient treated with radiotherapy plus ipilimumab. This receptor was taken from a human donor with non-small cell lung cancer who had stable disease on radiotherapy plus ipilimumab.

For the CDR3, the DNA is TGTGCCACCAGCAGGGGACTAGTTACGATCTCAGTCAATGAGCAGTTCTTC. As protein: CATSRGLVTISVNEQFF. The chain employs TRBV15 and TRBJ2-1; 8 bases are shared with TRBD2. The CDR3 runs to 17 residues. CDR1 is LNHNV, CDR2 YYDKDF, per germline (reference sequence). Trimming removed 3 bases from V and 6 bases from J; junction bases left unmatched: 13.